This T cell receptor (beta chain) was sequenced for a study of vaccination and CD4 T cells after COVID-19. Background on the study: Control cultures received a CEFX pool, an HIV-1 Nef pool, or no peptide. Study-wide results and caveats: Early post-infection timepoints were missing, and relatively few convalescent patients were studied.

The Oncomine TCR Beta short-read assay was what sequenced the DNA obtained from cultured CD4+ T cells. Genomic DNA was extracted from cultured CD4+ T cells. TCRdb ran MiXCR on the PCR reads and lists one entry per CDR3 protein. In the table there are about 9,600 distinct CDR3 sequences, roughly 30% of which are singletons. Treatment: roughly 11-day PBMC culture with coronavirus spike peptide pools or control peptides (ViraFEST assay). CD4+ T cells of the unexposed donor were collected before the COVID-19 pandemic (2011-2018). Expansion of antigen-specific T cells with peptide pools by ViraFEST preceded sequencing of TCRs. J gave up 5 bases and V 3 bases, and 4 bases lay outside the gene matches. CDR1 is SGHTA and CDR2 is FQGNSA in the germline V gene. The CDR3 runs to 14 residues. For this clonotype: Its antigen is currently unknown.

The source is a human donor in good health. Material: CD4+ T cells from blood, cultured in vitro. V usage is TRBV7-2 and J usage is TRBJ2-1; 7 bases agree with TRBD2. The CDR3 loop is CASSFWTRNNEQFF. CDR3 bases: TGTGCCAGCAGCTTTTGGACTAGAAACAATGAGCAGTTCTTC. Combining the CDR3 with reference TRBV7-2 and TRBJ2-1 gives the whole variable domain GAGVSQSPSNKVTEKGKDVELRCDPISGHTALYWYRQSLGQGLEFLIYFQGNSAPDKSGLPSDRFSAERTGGSVSTLTIQRTQQEDSAVYLCASSFWTRNNEQFFGPGTRLTVL.